These T cell receptor beta chains were read from a single sample in a study of blood T cell repertoires in COVID-19. Only in-frame clones appear in the TCRdb table, and some are missing; sequencing was by immunoSEQ multiplex PCR. The sample has 200,000 to 250,000 clones, roughly nine tenths seen once. Sequencing was done on a sample of PBMCs or T cells enriched from blood (not recorded which). These receptors were obtained from a woman in her late teens or twenties in a cohort exposed to, infected with or recovered from COVID-19 (not recorded which). CDR3s include the opening cysteine and the closing phenylalanine or tryptophan. D genes are given only for firm matches. Clone size appears in some rows only: once, few, many, or a class for an expanded clone.

d_call	j_call	v_call	clone_size	cdr3_aa	cdr3_nt
NA	TRBJ2-7	TRBV14	NA	CASSQADRLPYEQYF	TGTGCCAGCAGCCAAGCCGATCGACTTCCCTACGAGCAGTACTTC
TRBD2	TRBJ2-7	TRBV5-1	NA	CASSLGRGDYHFYEQYF	TGCGCCAGCAGCTTGGGCCGTGGGGACTACCATTTCTACGAGCAGTACTTC
NA	TRBJ1-2	TRBV27	NA	CASSLSTWGGYGYTF	TGTGCCAGCAGTTTATCGACTTGGGGGGGCTATGGCTACACCTTC
TRBD1	TRBJ1-1	TRBV12-5	NA	CASGLVVTGKHMNTEAFF	TGTGCTAGTGGTTTGGTGGTGACAGGGAAACACATGAACACTGAAGCTTTCTTT
NA	TRBJ2-3	TRBV5-1	NA	CASSLGQYTDTQYF	TGCGCCAGCAGCTTGGGACAGTACACAGATACGCAGTATTTT
NA	TRBJ2-5	TRBV5-6	NA	CASTRSRGGRETQYF	TGTGCCAGCACCCGGTCGAGGGGGGGCCGGGAGACCCAGTACTTC
TRBD1	TRBJ1-2	TRBV6-5	NA	CASSYTRTGSDYGYTF	TGTGCCAGCAGTTACACCCGGACAGGGTCGGACTATGGCTACACCTTC
TRBD1	TRBJ1-5	TRBV30	NA	CAWSVRGQGGQPQHF	TGTGCCTGGAGTGTTAGAGGACAGGGAGGTCAGCCCCAGCATTTT
TRBD1	TRBJ1-1	TRBV28	NA	CASSFRGRKGEAFF	TGTGCCAGCAGTTTCAGGGGGCGGAAGGGTGAGGCTTTCTTT
TRBD1	TRBJ1-1	TRBV28	once	CASSGFRQGKGNTEAFF	TGTGCCAGCAGCGGCTTCCGACAGGGAAAGGGGAACACTGAAGCTTTCTTT
NA	TRBJ2-3	TRBV7-9	NA	CASSLAGLSTDTQYF	TGTGCCAGCAGCTTGGCGGGACTTAGCACAGATACGCAGTATTTT
NA	TRBJ2-7	TRBV20-1	NA	CSASIDSSSYEQYF	TGCAGTGCTAGTATAGACTCGAGCTCCTACGAGCAGTACTTC
NA	TRBJ2-1	TRBV11-3	NA	CASSERVGEQFF	TGTGCCAGCAGCGAGAGGGTTGGTGAGCAGTTCTTC
NA	TRBJ2-5	TRBV7-7	NA	CASSRRVGGKETQYF	TGTGCTAGCAGCCGTAGGGTAGGGGGAAAAGAGACCCAGTACTTC
NA	TRBJ2-1	TRBV5-1	NA	CASSGAASYNEQFF	TGCGCCAGCAGCGGGGCGGCCTCCTACAATGAGCAGTTCTTC
NA	TRBJ1-3	TRBV4-1	NA	CASSQDLSSGNTIYF	TGCGCCAGCAGCCAAGATCTGAGCTCTGGAAACACCATATATTTT
TRBD1	TRBJ1-2	TRBV19	few	CASSTDRVEGYGYTF	TGTGCCAGTAGTACTGACAGGGTGGAAGGCTATGGCTACACCTTC